These T cell receptor beta chains were read from a single sample in a study of type 1 regulatory T cells. For these receptors, no antigen is known. MiXCR, run by TCRdb on the reads, gives a single entry per CDR3 protein. The table has 68,000 or so distinct CDR3 sequences, 45% to 50% seen once. The sample comprised cultured non-Tr1 T cells, either the whole culture or a sorted T cell fraction (not recorded which). Every receptor here comes from a human donor in good health. The CDR3 runs from the conserved cysteine through the conserved F or W. Fields, in order: D gene, clone size, V gene, CDR3 length, J gene, CDR3 DNA, CDR3 protein. The D gene is left open where the match is weak. Clone size appears in some rows only: once, few, many, or a class for an expanded clone.

d_gene: .; abundance: .; v_gene: TRBV3-1; len: 13; j_gene: TRBJ2-7; CDR3nt: TGTGCCAGCAGCCCCGACAGGAATAGAGAGCAGTACTTC; CDR3aa: CASSPDRNREQYF
d_gene: .; abundance: .; v_gene: TRBV7-2; len: 12; j_gene: TRBJ2-5; CDR3nt: TGTGCCAGCAGCTCTCTCTATGAGACCCAGTACTTC; CDR3aa: CASSSLYETQYF
d_gene: .; abundance: few; v_gene: TRBV5-6; len: 13; j_gene: TRBJ1-1; CDR3nt: TGTGCCAGCAGCAAGTGGGTGGGCACTGAAGCTTTCTTT; CDR3aa: CASSKWVGTEAFF
d_gene: .; abundance: .; v_gene: TRBV24-1; len: 13; j_gene: TRBJ2-3; CDR3nt: TGTGCCACCAGTGATCCCAGTAGAGATACGCAGTATTTT; CDR3aa: CATSDPSRDTQYF
d_gene: .; abundance: .; v_gene: TRBV5-6; len: 13; j_gene: TRBJ1-2; CDR3nt: TGTGCCAGCAGCTTGGCCAGGAACTATGGCTACACCTTC; CDR3aa: CASSLARNYGYTF
d_gene: .; abundance: .; v_gene: TRBV4-3; len: 16; j_gene: TRBJ2-5; CDR3nt: TGCGCCAGCAGCCAAGATGGGAGCAGGAACCAAGAGACCCAGTACTTC; CDR3aa: CASSQDGSRNQETQYF
d_gene: TRBD1; abundance: few; v_gene: TRBV28; len: 14; j_gene: TRBJ2-7; CDR3nt: TGTGCCAGCAGGTCCGACAGGGGGAGGTACGAGCAGTACTTC; CDR3aa: CASRSDRGRYEQYF
d_gene: .; abundance: once; v_gene: TRBV20-1; len: 16; j_gene: TRBJ1-1; CDR3nt: TGCAGTGCCCAACCCCGACGGGGCAGTGTGAACACTGAAGCTTTCTTT; CDR3aa: CSAQPRRGSVNTEAFF
d_gene: TRBD2; abundance: .; v_gene: TRBV20-1; len: 15; j_gene: TRBJ2-5; CDR3nt: TGCAGTGCCCACCTTCTAGCGGGGGTCGGGGGGACCCAGTACTTC; CDR3aa: CSAHLLAGVGGTQYF
d_gene: TRBD2; abundance: .; v_gene: TRBV18; len: 16; j_gene: TRBJ2-7; CDR3nt: TGTGCCAGCTCACGACTAGCGGGGGAACCCTCCTACGAGCAGTACTTC; CDR3aa: CASSRLAGEPSYEQYF
d_gene: .; abundance: once; v_gene: TRBV7-2; len: 13; j_gene: TRBJ1-2; CDR3nt: TGTGCCAGCACCCAGGACAGCTACTATGGCTACACCTTC; CDR3aa: CASTQDSYYGYTF
d_gene: TRBD2; abundance: .; v_gene: TRBV15; len: 16; j_gene: TRBJ2-1; CDR3nt: TGTGCCACCAGCAGAAGTATAGCGGGGGGGCCAGGTGAGCAGTTGTTC; CDR3aa: CATSRSIAGGPGEQLF
d_gene: .; abundance: .; v_gene: TRBV5-1; len: 13; j_gene: TRBJ2-2; CDR3nt: TGCGCCAGCAGCTCCTTTGTGACCGGGGAGCTGTTTTTT; CDR3aa: CASSSFVTGELFF
d_gene: .; abundance: .; v_gene: TRBV10-2; len: 12; j_gene: TRBJ2-7; CDR3nt: TGCGCCAGCAGTGAGTACAGGACCGAGCAGTACTTC; CDR3aa: CASSEYRTEQYF
d_gene: .; abundance: .; v_gene: TRBV18; len: 13; j_gene: TRBJ1-2; CDR3nt: TGTGCCAGCTCACCACGTAGGGGCGATGGCTACACCTTC; CDR3aa: CASSPRRGDGYTF
d_gene: TRBD2; abundance: few; v_gene: TRBV9; len: 15; j_gene: TRBJ2-3; CDR3nt: TGTGCCAGCAGCGTAGGCGGGGGGGCCGAAGATACGCAGTATTTT; CDR3aa: CASSVGGGAEDTQYF